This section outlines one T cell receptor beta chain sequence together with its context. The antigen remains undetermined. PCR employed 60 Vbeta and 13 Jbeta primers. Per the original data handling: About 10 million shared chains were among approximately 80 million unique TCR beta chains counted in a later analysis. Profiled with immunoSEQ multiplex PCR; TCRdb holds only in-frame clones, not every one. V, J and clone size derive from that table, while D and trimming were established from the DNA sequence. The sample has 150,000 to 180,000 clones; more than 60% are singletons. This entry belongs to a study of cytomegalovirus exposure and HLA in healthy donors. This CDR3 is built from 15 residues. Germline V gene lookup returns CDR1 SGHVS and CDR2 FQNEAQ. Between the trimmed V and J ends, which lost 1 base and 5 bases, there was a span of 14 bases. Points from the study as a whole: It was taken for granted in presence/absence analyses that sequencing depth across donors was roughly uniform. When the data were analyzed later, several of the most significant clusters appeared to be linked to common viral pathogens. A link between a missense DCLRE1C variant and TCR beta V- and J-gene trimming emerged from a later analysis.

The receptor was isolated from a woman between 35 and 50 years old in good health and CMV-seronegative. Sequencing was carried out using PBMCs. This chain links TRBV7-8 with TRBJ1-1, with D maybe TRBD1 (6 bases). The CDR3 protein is CASSLEAGVVTEAFF. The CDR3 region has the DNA TGTGCCAGCAGCTTAGAAGCAGGGGTGGTGACTGAAGCTTTCTTT.